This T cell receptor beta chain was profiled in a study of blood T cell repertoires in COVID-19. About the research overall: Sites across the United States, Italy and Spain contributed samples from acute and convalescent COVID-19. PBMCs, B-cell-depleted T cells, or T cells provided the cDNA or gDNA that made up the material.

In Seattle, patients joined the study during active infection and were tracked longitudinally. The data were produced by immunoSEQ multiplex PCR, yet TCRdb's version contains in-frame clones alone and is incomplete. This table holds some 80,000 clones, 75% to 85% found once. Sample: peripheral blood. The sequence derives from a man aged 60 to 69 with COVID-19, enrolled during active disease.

CDR3 nucleotides: TGTGCCAGCAGCTTGACAGCGCCGAACACCGGGGAGCTGTTTTTT. It translates to CASSLTAPNTGELFF. The rearrangement uses TRBV11-3 and TRBJ2-2, with D maybe TRBD1 (5 bases). The germline V gene encodes CDR1 SGHNT and CDR2 YENEEA. The ends were cut back, 3 bases at V and 0 bases at J, with 8 bases in the middle. The CDR3 contains 15 residues.